This T cell receptor (beta chain) was captured in a study of Graves' ophthalmopathy and Graves' hyperthyroidism. General observations from the study: The model flagged ophthalmopathy progression at 65% to 71% sensitivity and roughly 72% specificity. A 13-signature model separated ophthalmopathy from stable hyperthyroidism, reaching less than 90% sensitivity and around 81% specificity cross-validated.

The length of the CDR3 is 14 residues. Between the trimmed V and J ends, which lost 10 bases and 1 base, there was a span of 16 bases. From germline, CDR1 is LNHDA and CDR2 SQIVND (reference sequence). The study amplified TCR beta CDR3 regions using RNA transcripts. RT-PCR with HTBI primers came first, then second-round multiplex PCR. TCRdb independently ran MiXCR on the multiplex PCR reads; one entry per CDR3 protein. The sample consists of about 700,000 distinct CDR3 sequences, roughly 39% of them appearing once. Additional autoimmune diseases, uncontrolled infections, pregnancy or lactation disqualified patients. It was on clinical symptoms, serum thyroxine, TRAb, thyroid ultrasound and orbital computed tomography that diagnosis relied. To note about this clonotype: The antigen remains undetermined.

Sequencing was done on a sample of peripheral blood. This clonotype was sampled from an adult man with Graves' ophthalmopathy. The chain carries TRBV19 and TRBJ1-1, with D possibly matching TRBD1 (6 bases). CDR3 DNA: TGTGCCACCAAGGGTGGGACATCGAACACTGAAGCTTTCTTT. Protein sequence: CATKGGTSNTEAFF.